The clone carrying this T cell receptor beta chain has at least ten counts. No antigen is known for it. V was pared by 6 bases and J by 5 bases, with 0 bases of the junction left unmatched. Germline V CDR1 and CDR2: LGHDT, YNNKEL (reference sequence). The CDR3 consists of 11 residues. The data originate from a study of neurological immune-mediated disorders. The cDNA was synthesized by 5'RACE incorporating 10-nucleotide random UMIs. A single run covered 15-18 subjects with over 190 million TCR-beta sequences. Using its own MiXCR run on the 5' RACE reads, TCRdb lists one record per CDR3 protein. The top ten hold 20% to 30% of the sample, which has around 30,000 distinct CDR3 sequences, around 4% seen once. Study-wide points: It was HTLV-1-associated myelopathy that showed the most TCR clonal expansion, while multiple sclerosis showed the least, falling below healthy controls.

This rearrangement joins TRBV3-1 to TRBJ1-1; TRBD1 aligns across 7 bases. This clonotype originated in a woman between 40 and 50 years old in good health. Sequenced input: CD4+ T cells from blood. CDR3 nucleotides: TGTGCCAGCAGACAGGGGACTGAAGCTTTCTTT. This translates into CASRQGTEAFF.